What follows is one TCR beta chain and its context. Its cognate antigen is unknown. The authors ran a second PCR of about 6 to 11 cycles using a sample-barcoded 5' primer and a J-beta primer mix. The template-switch adaptor was a 5' adaptor with 12 random nucleotides. It tagged each cDNA molecule. TCRdb reanalysed the 5' RACE reads using MiXCR and keeps one entry per CDR3 protein. Among roughly 700,000 distinct CDR3 sequences listed, over 45% were seen once. The data belong to a study of blood T cells in healthy people across ages. The CDR3 runs to 14 residues. Trimming shortened V by 5 bases and J by 0 bases, and 11 bases separated the two germline ends. Per germline, CDR1 MNHEY and CDR2 SMNVEV (reference sequence). Study observations and caveats: Long-lived donors exceeded aged donors in naive CD4+ cells and diversity. Correlation between TCR beta diversity and naive T cell percentage was strong.

Ranging in age from about 6 to 95, the donors were healthy Caucasian individuals from Russia. V usage is TRBV27 and J usage is TRBJ2-7; D perhaps matches TRBD2 (5 bases). This receptor was taken from an older woman in good health. Input material: blood. CDR3 in amino acids: CASSKVGVSYEQYF. The CDR3 DNA sequence: TGTGCCAGCAGTAAAGTGGGAGTCTCCTACGAGCAGTACTTC.